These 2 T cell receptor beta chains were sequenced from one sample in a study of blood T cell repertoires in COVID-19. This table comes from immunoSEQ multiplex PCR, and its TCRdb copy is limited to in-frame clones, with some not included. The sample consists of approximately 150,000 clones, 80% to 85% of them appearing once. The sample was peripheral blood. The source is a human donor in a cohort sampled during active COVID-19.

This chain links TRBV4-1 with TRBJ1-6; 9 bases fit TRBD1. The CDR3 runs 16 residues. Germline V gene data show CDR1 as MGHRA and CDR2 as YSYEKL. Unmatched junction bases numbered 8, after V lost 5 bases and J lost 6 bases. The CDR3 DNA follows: TGCGCCAGCAGCAAAACCGGGACAGGGTCTAATTCACCCCTCCACTTT. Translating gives CASSKTGTGSNSPLHF.

CDR3 in DNA: TGTGCCAGCAAAGACAGGGGCTACGAGCAGTACTTC. Amino acids: CASKDRGYEQYF. This chain uses TRBV6-5 with TRBJ2-7, with 8 nucleotides matching TRBD1. Germline values: CDR1 MNHEY, CDR2 SVGAGI. After removal of 7 bases from V and 3 bases from J, the junction contained 2 bases not matched to a gene. This CDR3 comprises 12 residues.